This TCR beta chain was sequenced during a study of CD8+CD57+ T cells in acquired aplastic anemia (dated by TCRdb to 2016 to 2018). Some background on the complete study: A mean of around 3.2 ug of DNA, ranging from roughly 0.2 to 30 ug, was extracted from sorted CD4+ and CD8+ cells. Mean read counts for healthy donor samples were roughly 10 million for CD4+ cells and 11.0 million for CD8+ cells. The research as a whole found: Between patients and healthy controls, no significant difference in CD8+ Simpson's diversity was found (P=0.060). About 29 CD8+ CDR3 sequences were found to be shared between patients and controls, but these sequences appeared to be highly expressed in patients and within the immunodominant clones of the patients.

This clonotype was detected a few times. What this receptor recognizes is not known. No clone much larger than this one lies a single base away; base qualities are absent. Genomic DNA was used as template for profiling of TCR beta VDJ combinations and CDR3 sequences. An Illumina HiSeq 2000 was the platform used for TCR repertoire sequencing. The authors' pipeline ran thus. TRBV/TRBJ rearrangement plots, CDR3 size and DJ length profiles, and Simpson's diversity index were used to evaluate the repertoires. The immunodominant clone was defined as the most abundant DNA sequence in deep sequencing data. CDR3 amino acid sequences were checked for sharing between subjects and were compared against published repertoires and the VDJdb database. TCRdb reworked the public reads: Q25 trimming with fastp, MiXCR clone assembly, productive beta chains retained. Under each unique CDR3 protein, matching rows form one entry showing the most common genes and DNA. TCRdb, not the authors, supplied the V and J calls. This sample lists 90,000 to 120,000 distinct CDR3 sequences; roughly 51% were detected once. Around a third of the sample belongs to the ten largest clones.

As encoded in the germline V gene (reference sequence), CDR1 is SGHNT while CDR2 is YYREEE. The cysteine opens and the phenylalanine closes a CDR3 of 15 amino acids. The read is trimmed to its CDR3 DNA, 45 bases read in frame from base 1. V and J are trimmed by 6 bases and 2 bases, and the gene matches miss 6 bases of the junction. In this study, sorted CD4+ and CD8+ T cells from the blood of healthy subjects and of severe aplastic anemia patients had their TCR repertoires deep-sequenced. Ficoll-Paque density gradient centrifugation was used to isolate peripheral blood mononuclear cells. Before DNA was extracted, CD4+ and CD8+ T cells were sorted using either FACS or magnetic beads.

Sequencing was carried out using sorted CD4+, CD8+, or CD8+CD57+ T cells (not recorded which) from PBMCs. This clonotype was obtained from a human donor in good health, serving as a control. The sequence joins TRBV5-4 to TRBJ2-3, and 10 bases in between align with TRBD2. CDR3 region: CASKLAGGLTDTQYF. The base sequence is TGTGCCAGCAAATTAGCGGGGGGTCTCACAGATACGCAGTATTTT.